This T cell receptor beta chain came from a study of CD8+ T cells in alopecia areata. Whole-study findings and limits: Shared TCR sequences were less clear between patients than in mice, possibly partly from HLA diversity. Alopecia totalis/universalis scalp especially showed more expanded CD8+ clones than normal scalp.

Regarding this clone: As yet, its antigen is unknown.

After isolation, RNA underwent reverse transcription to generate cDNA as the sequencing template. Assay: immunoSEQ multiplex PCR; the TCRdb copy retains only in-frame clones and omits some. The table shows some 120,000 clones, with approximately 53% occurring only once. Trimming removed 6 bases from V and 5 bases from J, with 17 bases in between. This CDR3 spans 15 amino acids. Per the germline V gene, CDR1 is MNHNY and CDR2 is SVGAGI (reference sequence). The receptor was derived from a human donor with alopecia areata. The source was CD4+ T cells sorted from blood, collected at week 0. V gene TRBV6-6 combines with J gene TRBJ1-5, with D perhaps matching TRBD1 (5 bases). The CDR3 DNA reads TGTGCCAGCAGGCCGCCTGGGGCAGCTGATCAGCCCCAGCATTTT. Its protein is CASRPPGAADQPQHF.